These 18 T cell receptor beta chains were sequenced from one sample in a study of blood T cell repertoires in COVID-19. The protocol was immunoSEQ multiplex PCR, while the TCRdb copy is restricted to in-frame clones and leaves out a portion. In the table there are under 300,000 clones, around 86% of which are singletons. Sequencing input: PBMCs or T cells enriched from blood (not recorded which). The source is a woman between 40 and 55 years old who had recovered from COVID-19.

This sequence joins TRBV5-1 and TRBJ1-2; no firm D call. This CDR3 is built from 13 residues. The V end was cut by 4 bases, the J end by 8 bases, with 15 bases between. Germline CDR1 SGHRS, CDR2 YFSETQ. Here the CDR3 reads CASSPDRTGGYTF. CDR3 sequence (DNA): TGCGCCAGCAGCCCTGACCGGACGGGGGGCTACACCTTC.

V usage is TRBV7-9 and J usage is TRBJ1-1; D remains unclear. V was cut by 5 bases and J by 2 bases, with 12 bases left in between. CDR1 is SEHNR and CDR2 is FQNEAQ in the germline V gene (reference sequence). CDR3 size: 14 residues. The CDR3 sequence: CASSLLYLNTEAFF. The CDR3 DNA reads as TGTGCCAGCAGCCTCCTCTACCTAAACACTGAAGCTTTCTTT.

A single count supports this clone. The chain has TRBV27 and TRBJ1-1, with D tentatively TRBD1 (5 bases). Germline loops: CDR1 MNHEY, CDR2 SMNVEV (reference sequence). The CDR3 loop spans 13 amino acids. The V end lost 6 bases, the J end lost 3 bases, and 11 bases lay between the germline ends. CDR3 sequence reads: CASSQTGYTEAFF. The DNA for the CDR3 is TGTGCCAGCAGCCAAACAGGATACACTGAAGCTTTCTTT.

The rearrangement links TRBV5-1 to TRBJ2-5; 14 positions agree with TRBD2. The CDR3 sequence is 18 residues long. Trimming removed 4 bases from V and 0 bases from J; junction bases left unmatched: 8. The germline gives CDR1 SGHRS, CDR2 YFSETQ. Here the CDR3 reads CASSRDGLAGGNQETQYF. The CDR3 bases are TGCGCCAGCAGCAGGGATGGACTAGCGGGGGGAAACCAAGAGACCCAGTACTTC.

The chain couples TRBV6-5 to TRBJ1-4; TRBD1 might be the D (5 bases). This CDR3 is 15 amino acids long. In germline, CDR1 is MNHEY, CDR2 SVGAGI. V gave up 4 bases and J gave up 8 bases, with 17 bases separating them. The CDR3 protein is CASSFRQPYREKLFF. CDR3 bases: TGTGCCAGCAGTTTTCGACAGCCCTATCGGGAAAAACTGTTTTTT.

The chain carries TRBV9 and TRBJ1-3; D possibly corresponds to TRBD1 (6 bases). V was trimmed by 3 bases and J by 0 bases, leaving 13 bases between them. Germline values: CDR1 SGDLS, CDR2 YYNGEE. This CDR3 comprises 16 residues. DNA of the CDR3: TGTGCCAGCAGCGCGAAGACAGGCTACTCTGGAAACACCATATATTTT. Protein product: CASSAKTGYSGNTIYF.

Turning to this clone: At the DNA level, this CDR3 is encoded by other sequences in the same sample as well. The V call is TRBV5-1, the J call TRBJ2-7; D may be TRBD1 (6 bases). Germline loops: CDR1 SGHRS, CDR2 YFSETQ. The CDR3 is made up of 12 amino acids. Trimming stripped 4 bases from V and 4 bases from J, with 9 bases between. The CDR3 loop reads CASSRDKYEQYF. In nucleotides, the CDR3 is TGCGCCAGCAGCCGGGACAAGTACGAGCAGTACTTC.

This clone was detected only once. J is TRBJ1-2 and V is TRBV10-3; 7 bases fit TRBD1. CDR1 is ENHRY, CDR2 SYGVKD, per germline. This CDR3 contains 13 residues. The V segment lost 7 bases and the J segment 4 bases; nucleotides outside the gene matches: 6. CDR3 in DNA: TGTGCCATCACGGGACAGCAGGGCTATGGCTACACCTTC. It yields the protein CAITGQQGYGYTF.

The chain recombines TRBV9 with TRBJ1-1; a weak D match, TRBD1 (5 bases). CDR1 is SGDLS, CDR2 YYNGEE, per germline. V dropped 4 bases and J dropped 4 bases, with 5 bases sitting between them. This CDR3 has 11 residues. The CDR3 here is CASSTGTEAFF. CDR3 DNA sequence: TGTGCCAGCAGCACAGGCACTGAAGCTTTCTTT. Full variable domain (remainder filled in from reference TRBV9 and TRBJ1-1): DSGVTQTPKHLITATGQRVTLRCSPRSGDLSVYWYQQSLDQGLQFLIQYYNGEERAKGNILERFSAQQFPDLHSELNLSSLELGDSALYFCASSTGTEAFFGQGTRLTVV.

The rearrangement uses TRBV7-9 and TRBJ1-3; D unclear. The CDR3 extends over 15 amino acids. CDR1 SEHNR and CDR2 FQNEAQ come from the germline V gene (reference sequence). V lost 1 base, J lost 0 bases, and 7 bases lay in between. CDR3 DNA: TGTGCCAGCAGCTTAGGTCCGAGCTCTGGAAACACCATATATTTT. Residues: CASSLGPSSGNTIYF.

The CDR3 nucleotides are TGTGCCAGTAGTATAGATTTCTGGGCTAGCGGGAGGAACACCGGGGAGCTGTTTTTT. Its translation is CASSIDFWASGRNTGELFF. The V call is TRBV19, the J call TRBJ2-2, with 10 bases fitting TRBD2. Germline values: CDR1 LNHDA, CDR2 SQIVND (reference sequence). The CDR3 length is 19 residues. With 0 bases clipped from V and 1 base from J, the junction kept 8 bases outside the gene matches.

The CDR3 region has the DNA TGTGCCTCTGGGGAGGCCCCGAGGACTGAAGCTTTCTTT. This gives the protein CASGEAPRTEAFF. This chain joins TRBV19 and TRBJ1-1, with no clear D. Germline lookup yields CDR1 LNHDA and CDR2 SQIVND (reference sequence). This CDR3 is built from 13 residues. V was clipped by 11 bases and J by 5 bases, with 18 bases between them.

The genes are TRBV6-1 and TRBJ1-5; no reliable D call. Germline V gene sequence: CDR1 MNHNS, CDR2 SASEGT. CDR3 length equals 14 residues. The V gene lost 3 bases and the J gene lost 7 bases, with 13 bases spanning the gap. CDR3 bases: TGTGCCAGCAGTGATAAGACCCGGGAACAGCCCCAGCATTTT. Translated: CASSDKTREQPQHF.

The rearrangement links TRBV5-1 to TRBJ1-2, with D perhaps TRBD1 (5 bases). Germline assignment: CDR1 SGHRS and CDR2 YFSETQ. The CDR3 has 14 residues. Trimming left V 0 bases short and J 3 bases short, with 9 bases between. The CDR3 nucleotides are TGCGCCAGCAGCTTGGTCAGGGTGGACTATGGCTACACCTTC. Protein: CASSLVRVDYGYTF.

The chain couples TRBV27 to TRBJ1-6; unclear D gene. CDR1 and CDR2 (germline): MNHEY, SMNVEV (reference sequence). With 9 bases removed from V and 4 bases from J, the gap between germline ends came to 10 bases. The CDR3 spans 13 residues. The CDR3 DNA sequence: TGTGCCAGTCGGAGGGAGTATAATTCACCCCTCCACTTT. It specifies CASRREYNSPLHF.

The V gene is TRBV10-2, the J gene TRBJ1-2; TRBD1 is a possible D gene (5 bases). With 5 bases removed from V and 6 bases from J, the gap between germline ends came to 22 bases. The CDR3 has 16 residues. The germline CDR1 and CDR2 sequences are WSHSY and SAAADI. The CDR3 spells CASSRQLVGPLNGYTF. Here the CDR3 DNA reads TGCGCCAGCAGTCGACAGCTCGTCGGCCCACTAAATGGCTACACCTTC.

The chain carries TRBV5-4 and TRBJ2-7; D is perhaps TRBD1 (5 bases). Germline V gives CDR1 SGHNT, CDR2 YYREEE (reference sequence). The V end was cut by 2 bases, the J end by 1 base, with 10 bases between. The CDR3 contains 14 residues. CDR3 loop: CASSLGALSYEQYF. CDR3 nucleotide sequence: TGTGCCAGCAGCTTAGGGGCCCTATCCTACGAGCAGTACTTC. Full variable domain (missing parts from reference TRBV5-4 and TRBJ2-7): ETGVTQSPTHLIKTRGQQVTLRCSSQSGHNTVSWYQQALGQGPQFIFQYYREEENGRGNFPPRFSGLQFPNYSSELNVNALELDDSALYLCASSLGALSYEQYFGPGTRLTVT.

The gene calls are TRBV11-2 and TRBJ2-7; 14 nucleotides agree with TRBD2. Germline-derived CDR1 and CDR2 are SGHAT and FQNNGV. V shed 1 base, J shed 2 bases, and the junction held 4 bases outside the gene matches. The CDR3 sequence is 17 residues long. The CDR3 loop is CASSLGSGLAGAYEQYF. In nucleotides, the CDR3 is TGTGCCAGCAGCTTAGGATCGGGACTAGCGGGAGCCTACGAGCAGTACTTC.